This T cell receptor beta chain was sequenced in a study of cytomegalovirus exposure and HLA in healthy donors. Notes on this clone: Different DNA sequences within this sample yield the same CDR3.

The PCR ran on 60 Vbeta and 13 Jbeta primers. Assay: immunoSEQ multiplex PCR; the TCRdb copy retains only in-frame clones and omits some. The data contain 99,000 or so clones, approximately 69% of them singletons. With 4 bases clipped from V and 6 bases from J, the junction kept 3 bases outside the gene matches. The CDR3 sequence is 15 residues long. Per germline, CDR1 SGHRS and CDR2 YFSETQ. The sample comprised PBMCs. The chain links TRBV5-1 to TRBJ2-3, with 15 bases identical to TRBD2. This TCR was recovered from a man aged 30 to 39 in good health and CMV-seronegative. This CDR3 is CASSTGTSGGDTQYF. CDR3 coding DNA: TGCGCCAGCAGCACAGGGACTAGCGGGGGGGATACGCAGTATTTT.